Listed here are 10 T cell receptor beta chains from one sample, sequenced in a study of OX40 agonist ivuxolimab in advanced cancers. Clones were read by immunoSEQ multiplex PCR, and TCRdb kept only the in-frame ones, dropping some. The sample yields some 68,000 clones, roughly nine tenths seen once. Sequencing used CD4+ or CD8+ T cells sorted from blood, obtained in a trial of the OX40 agonist ivuxolimab. The source is an adult with an advanced solid tumor such as melanoma, head and neck, liver or kidney cancer.

This clone was seen a single time. This chain uses TRBV14 with TRBJ2-6; weak D call: TRBD1 (6 bases). Looked up from germline, CDR1 is SGHDN and CDR2 is FVKESK. The CDR3 runs to 18 residues. The V gene lost 4 bases and the J gene lost 1 base, with 17 bases spanning the gap. CDR3 amino acids: CASSPPRGRGSGANVLTF. Written as DNA, the CDR3 is TGTGCCAGCAGCCCCCCCCGAGGCAGGGGATCTGGGGCCAACGTCCTGACTTTC.

Comment on this clone: In the same sample, other DNA sequences code for this CDR3. This sequence joins TRBV30 and TRBJ1-2; TRBD1 might be the D (6 bases). Trimming left V 5 bases short and J 2 bases short, with 12 bases between. Germline CDR1 is GTSNPN and CDR2 is SVGIG (reference sequence). The CDR3 contains 13 residues. CDR3 loop: CAWDRLGNYGYTF. CDR3 nucleotide sequence: TGTGCCTGGGACAGGCTAGGGAACTATGGCTACACCTTC.

There are a few counts of this clone. The chain employs TRBV14 and TRBJ2-5; D is possibly TRBD1 or TRBD2 (5 bases each). This CDR3 spans 15 amino acids. CDR1 SGHDN and CDR2 FVKESK come from the germline V gene. The V end was cut by 2 bases, the J end by 14 bases, with 24 bases between. As DNA, the CDR3 is TGTGCCAGCAGCCAACTGAATAGACAGCAGGCTAGCCTTTACTTC. Amino acids: CASSQLNRQQASLYF.

The rearrangement uses TRBV5-1 and TRBJ1-2; no definite D call. Germline CDR1 reads SGHRS; CDR2 reads YFSETQ. The CDR3 length is 16 residues. V was trimmed by 0 bases and J by 6 bases, leaving 18 bases between them. Here the CDR3 reads CASSLGVGGGVDGYTF. For the CDR3, the DNA is TGCGCCAGCAGCTTGGGTGTGGGTGGAGGCGTGGATGGCTACACCTTC.

CDR3: CASSPGRRGRFTDTQYF. Written as DNA, the CDR3 is TGTGCCAGCAGCCCAGGCCGACGTGGGAGATTCACAGATACGCAGTATTTT. J is TRBJ2-3 and V is TRBV5-8; possibly TRBD2 for D (5 bases). V was shortened by 4 bases and J by 2 bases, with 20 bases between the two germline ends. The CDR3 runs 17 residues. CDR1 and CDR2 from the germline V gene are SGHTS and YDEGEE.

The chain employs TRBV27 and TRBJ1-1, with D unresolved. The V and J ends lost 4 bases and 0 bases respectively, with 12 bases between them. The germline CDR1 and CDR2 sequences are MNHEY and SMNVEV (reference sequence). The CDR3 covers 15 residues. CDR3 sequence (DNA): TGTGCCAGCAGTTCTCAGACATTTATGAACACTGAAGCTTTCTTT. Translation gives CASSSQTFMNTEAFF.

The chain uses TRBV18 and TRBJ2-3; D is ambiguous. The CDR3 length is 15 residues. The V and J ends lost 4 bases and 2 bases respectively, with 13 bases between them. Germline CDR1 is KGHSH and CDR2 is LQKENI. This CDR3 is CASSRFTKATDTQYF. In DNA, the CDR3 is TGTGCCAGCTCACGGTTTACTAAGGCCACAGATACGCAGTATTTT.

V and J are TRBV7-6 and TRBJ2-1; 8 bases are a match to TRBD1. The length of the CDR3 is 13 residues. Germline CDR1 SGHVS, CDR2 FNYEAQ. V dropped 4 bases and J dropped 10; count of bases not matched to a gene: 6. The CDR3 nucleotides are TGTGCCAGCAGCTCAGTCTGGGACAGGGAGCAGTTCTTC. It yields the protein CASSSVWDREQFF. Full variable domain (missing parts from reference TRBV7-6 and TRBJ2-1): GAGVSQSPRYKVTKRGQDVALRCDPISGHVSLYWYRQALGQGPEFLTYFNYEAQQDKSGLPNDRFSAERPEGSISTLTIQRTEQRDSAMYRCASSSVWDREQFFGPGTRLTVL.

The rearrangement uses TRBV19 and TRBJ2-3; D is ambiguous. The CDR3 extends over 14 amino acids. Between the trimmed V and J ends, which lost 1 base and 4 bases, there was a span of 9 bases. In germline, CDR1 is LNHDA, CDR2 SQIVND (reference sequence). The CDR3 DNA is TGTGCCAGTAGTATAGCTGGCATCCCAGATACGCAGTATTTT. Its protein product is CASSIAGIPDTQYF.

This clone was counted only a few times. V is TRBV5-1 and J is TRBJ1-2, with D maybe TRBD1 (5 bases). Between the trimmed V and J ends, which lost 3 bases and 4 bases, there was a span of 7 bases. The CDR3 is 12 residues long. CDR1 and CDR2 (germline): SGHRS, YFSETQ. The CDR3 is CASSSGSYGYTF. DNA of the CDR3: TGCGCCAGCAGCTCAGGGAGCTATGGCTACACCTTC.